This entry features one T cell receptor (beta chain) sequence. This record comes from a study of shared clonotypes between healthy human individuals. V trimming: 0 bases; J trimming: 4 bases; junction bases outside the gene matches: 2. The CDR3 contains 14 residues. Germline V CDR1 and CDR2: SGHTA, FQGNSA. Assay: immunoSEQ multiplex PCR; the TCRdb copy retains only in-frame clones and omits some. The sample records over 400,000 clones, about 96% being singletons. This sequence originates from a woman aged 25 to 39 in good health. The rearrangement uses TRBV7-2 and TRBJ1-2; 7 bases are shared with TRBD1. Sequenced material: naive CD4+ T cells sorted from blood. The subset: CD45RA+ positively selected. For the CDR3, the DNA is TGTGCCAGCAGCTTAGCAGGGGGCCCCTATGGCTACACCTTC. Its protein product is CASSLAGGPYGYTF.